What follows are 11 T cell receptor beta chains derived from one specimen sequenced in a study of tumor-infiltrating lymphocytes in oesophageal squamous cell carcinoma. From the PCR reads, TCRdb called clonotypes with MiXCR, one entry per CDR3 protein. The sample includes almost 20,000 distinct CDR3 sequences, less than 45% seen only once; the top ten take approximately 41%. The sequenced material came from esophageal tumor tissue. Receptors were obtained from a male donor with esophageal squamous cell carcinoma.

This clonotype occurred many times. This sequence joins TRBV5-5 and TRBJ1-1; 9 positions agree with TRBD1. The CDR3 loop spans 14 amino acids. The trim removed 6 bases at V and 1 base at J, leaving 4 bases unmatched. Germline CDR1 and CDR2: SGHKS and YYEKEE (reference sequence). CDR3 sequence: CASNRQGGNTEAFF. In DNA form, the CDR3 reads TGTGCCAGCAACCGACAGGGGGGGAACACTGAAGCTTTCTTT.

In its sample, this clonotype was seen once. No conserved phenylalanine or tryptophan is present at the end of the CDR3, so a read error is the likely explanation. The limits of the CDR3 on the DNA are not certain, so only TCRdb's listed CDR3 is given. The CDR3 loop reads CASSMRNYGYTFGS. V usage is TRBV19 and J usage is TRBJ2-7. Including both end residues, the CDR3 is 14 amino acids long. The germline V gene has CDR1 LNHDA and CDR2 SQIVND (reference sequence).

The V gene is TRBV5-1, the J gene TRBJ2-5, with D unclear. In germline, CDR1 is SGHRS, CDR2 YFSETQ. Trimming shortened V by 7 bases and J by 5 bases, and 9 bases separated the two germline ends. This CDR3 has 11 residues. The CDR3 is CASRAGETQYF. CDR3 DNA: TGCGCCAGCCGAGCCGGGGAGACCCAGTACTTC.

The chain recombines TRBV6-5 with TRBJ2-4; the match to TRBD1 covers 7 bases. The ends lost 5 bases at V and 13 bases at J; junction bases unmatched: 8. Germline assignment: CDR1 MNHEY and CDR2 SVGAGI. The CDR3 is 12 residues long. CDR3 DNA: TGTGCCAGCAGTCGACAGGGCAGGGAGCAGTACTTC. Its translation: CASSRQGREQYF.

This clonotype was found many times. The V and J genes are TRBV2 and TRBJ1-1, with D perhaps matching TRBD1 (5 bases). V was trimmed by 7 bases and J by 2 bases, leaving 8 bases between them. This CDR3 comprises 12 residues. Germline CDR1 is SNHLY and CDR2 is FYNNEI. CDR3 nucleotides: TGTGCCAGCACCAGGGCTAACACTGAAGCTTTCTTT. Encoded protein: CASTRANTEAFF.

The genes are TRBV6-2 or TRBV6-3 and TRBJ2-5; the D is unclear. Near its end, the DNA agrees better with TRBJ2-1, so the J call may be wrong. Germline V gene data show CDR1 as MNHEY and CDR2 as SVGEGT. CDR3 length equals 12 residues. The CDR3 spells CASSEIGEAQFF. As DNA, the CDR3 is TGTGCCAGCAGTGAAATTGGAGAGGCCCAGTTCTTC.

This clonotype has just a few counts. This chain uses TRBV5-8 with TRBJ2-1; D not certain. The J call may be incorrect, as the DNA end agrees better with TRBJ2-7. This CDR3 is 12 amino acids long. Germline V CDR1 and CDR2: SGHTS, YDEGEE. The CDR3 region is CASSLLGYEQYF. The CDR3 nucleotides are TGTGCCAGCAGCTTGTTAGGGTACGAGCAGTACTTC.

This clonotype occurred once. This sequence joins TRBV7-3 and TRBJ1-2; D call uncertain. The CDR3 spans 12 residues. CDR1 and CDR2 (germline): SGHTA, FQGTGA. Trimming removed 5 bases from V and 4 bases from J, with 8 bases in between. The CDR3 region is CASSPVSYGYTF. The CDR3 bases are TGTGCCAGCAGCCCGGTTTCCTATGGCTACACCTTC.

The rearrangement uses TRBV7-3 and TRBJ1-6; D is perhaps TRBD2 (5 bases). Judging by the DNA end, TRBJ2-6 fits better; the J call may be wrong. The CDR3 is made up of 16 amino acids. CDR1 and CDR2 (germline): SGHTA, FQGTGA. For the CDR3, the DNA is TGTGCCAGCAGCTTAAGTGGAGGATCTGGGGCCAACGTCCTGACTTTC. Translation: CASSLSGGSGANVLTF.

This clonotype has at least ten counts. The chain uses TRBV5-1 and TRBJ2-4, with TRBD2 matching 9 bases. CDR3 length equals 15 residues. Germline CDR1 is SGHRS and CDR2 is YFSETQ. The trim removed 4 bases at V and 6 bases at J, leaving 8 bases unmatched. The CDR3 reads CASSILGGGGNIQYF. The CDR3 coding sequence is TGCGCCAGCAGCATACTGGGCGGGGGGGGAAACATTCAGTACTTC. Based on the CDR3 plus reference TRBV5-1 and TRBJ2-4, the full variable domain is KAGVTQTPRYLIKTRGQQVTLSCSPISGHRSVSWYQQTPGQGLQFLFEYFSETQRNKGNFPGRFSGRQFSNSRSEMNVSTLELGDSALYLCASSILGGGGNIQYFGAGTRLSVL.

This rearrangement joins TRBV7-2 to TRBJ2-2; D is perhaps TRBD2 (6 bases). CDR1 and CDR2 from the germline V gene are SGHTA and FQGNSA. The CDR3 has 15 amino acids. With 5 bases removed from V and 7 bases from J, the gap between germline ends came to 17 bases. The CDR3 sequence: CASSRGILEVGELFF. Here the CDR3 DNA reads TGTGCCAGCAGCCGGGGGATTTTGGAAGTCGGGGAGCTGTTTTTT.